This TCR beta chain stems from a study of metastatic and nonmetastatic thyroid tumors. About the research overall: Comparison of repertoires was carried out across blood and tumor or nodule tissue from malignant and benign thyroid patients.

Ahead of thyroid surgery, no patient had received treatment of any kind. Study-level results: Significantly higher TCR beta diversity was reportedly seen in malignant thyroid tumors than benign nodules, in blood and tumor.

CDR1 and CDR2 (germline): SGHTA, FQGNSA. Losses at the gene ends were 3 bases for V and 5 bases for J; bases not matched to a gene: 3. The CDR3 is 14 residues long. As originally analysed: CDR3 differences across clinicopathological groups were used to build a distant-metastasis classifier for papillary thyroid cancer. With MiXCR, TCRdb reprocessed the PCR reads. These V and J calls rely on TCRdb rather than the paper's analysis. The sample includes 30,000 to 35,000 clones, about 20% of them seen just once. There are many counts of this clone. Its specificity is unknown. V usage is TRBV7-2 and J usage is TRBJ2-2; 7 positions match TRBD2. The receptor's source is a female donor with papillary thyroid cancer or a benign thyroid nodule (not recorded which). Some clones in this sample may be carry-over from other donors' samples. Sequenced: blood. As DNA, the CDR3 is TGTGCCAGCAGCTTCGGGGGGTGGACCGGGGAGCTGTTTTTT. This sequence encodes CASSFGGWTGELFF.